Shown below are 9 T cell receptor beta chains from a single sample sequenced in a study of T cell clonality in common variable immunodeficiency. Study-wide results and caveats: Fewer deletions and N-nucleotide insertions were reportedly seen in common variable immunodeficiency TCR beta sequences.

The table came from immunoSEQ multiplex PCR; TCRdb's copy has only in-frame clones and leaves some out. The sample has approximately 29,000 clones, none seen only once. Which antigens these TCRs recognize remains unknown. Specimen: peripheral blood mononuclear cells. The receptors were sampled from a human donor with common variable immunodeficiency.

With respect to this clone: The CDR3 goes on 3 residues after the read ends, and that part is filled in from the germline J gene. The rearrangement links TRBV30 to TRBJ1-1, with D uncertain. The ends were cut back, 0 bases at V and 2 bases at J, with 13 bases in the middle. CDR3 length equals 15 residues. Germline lookup yields CDR1 GTSNPN and CDR2 SVGIG (reference sequence). The covered CDR3 bases are TGTGCCTGGAGTGTACGTATACACCGAAACACTGAA. Protein: CAWSVRIHRNTE. The entire CDR3 is CAWSVRIHRNTEAFF.

This clone occurred many times. Read data end 3 residues before the CDR3 end; the end is taken from the germline J gene. J is TRBJ2-1 and V is TRBV19; TRBD2 agrees at 8 bases. The CDR3 loop spans 16 amino acids. V was clipped by 4 bases and J by 6 bases; unmatched bases: 11. Germline V gives CDR1 LNHDA, CDR2 SQIVND (reference sequence). The CDR3 reads CASSTLVGGGRNEQFF. CDR3 bases read: TGTGCCAGTAGTACCTTAGTCGGCGGGGGGCGCAATGAG.

This clone has ten or more counts. The read ends 3 residues early relative to the CDR3; the germline J gene fills the gap. The rearrangement joins TRBV19 to TRBJ2-5; TRBD2 aligns across 13 bases. The CDR3 length is 16 residues. CDR1 is LNHDA and CDR2 is SQIVND in the germline V gene (reference sequence). The V segment lost 5 bases and the J segment 6 bases; nucleotides outside the gene matches: 9. CDR3 bases read: TGTGCCAGTAGTCCCGTACTAGCGGGAGGGCCGAAGACC. Translated, it gives CASSPVLAGGPKT. The whole CDR3 region reads CASSPVLAGGPKTQYF.

This clone came up many times. CDR3 DNA, as far as it was read: TGCGCCAGCAGCTTGAGGATGGCGGGGGGTACATCCTACGAG. It translates to CASSLRMAGGTSYE. The CDR3, in full, reads CASSLRMAGGTSYEQYF. V usage is TRBV5-1 and J usage is TRBJ2-7, with 8 bases identical to TRBD2. The read ends 3 residues shy of where the CDR3 ends; the end is completed using the germline J gene. J gave up 1 base and V 1 base, and 10 bases lay outside the gene matches. Germline V gene lookup returns CDR1 SGHRS and CDR2 YFSETQ. This CDR3 has 17 residues.

This clone was seen many times. Read sequence stops 3 residues before the CDR3 end, and the germline J gene provides the missing end. This rearrangement joins TRBV18 to TRBJ2-3; 14 nucleotides match TRBD2. The CDR3 has 15 amino acids. In germline, CDR1 is KGHSH, CDR2 LQKENI. V dropped 3 bases and J dropped 4; count of bases not matched to a gene: 0. The sequenced part of the CDR3 DNA is TGTGCCAGCTCACCGACTAGCGGGAGGGCAGATACG. Encoded protein: CASSPTSGRADT. The complete CDR3 reads CASSPTSGRADTQYF.

Regarding this clone: The read halts 3 residues ahead of the CDR3 end, with the missing end drawn from the germline J gene. The chain carries TRBV7-8 and TRBJ2-7; D ambiguous. Between the trimmed V and J ends, which lost 6 bases and 0 bases, there was a span of 12 bases. The CDR3 length is 14 residues. Germline loops: CDR1 SGHVS, CDR2 FQNEAQ. The CDR3 spells CASSLDKSSYEQYF. The CDR3 DNA, read in part, is TGTGCCAGCAGTCTCGACAAGAGCTCCTACGAG.

This clone was picked up a small number of times. The sequenced CDR3 bases are TGTGCCAGCTCACCCGGGGATCCCTACGAG. Its protein is CASSPGDPYE. The CDR3, in full, reads CASSPGDPYEQYF. V gene TRBV18 combines with J gene TRBJ2-7; D perhaps matches TRBD2 (5 bases). Read data end 3 residues before the CDR3 end; the end is taken from the germline J gene. Germline assignment: CDR1 KGHSH and CDR2 LQKENI. Trimming took off 3 bases at V and 2 bases at J, with 8 bases between the two ends. The CDR3 sequence is 13 residues long.

At least ten counts were recorded for this clone. The CDR3 end falls 3 residues outside the read, so it is completed with the germline J gene. This sequence joins TRBV5-5 and TRBJ2-2; a possible D gene is TRBD2 (5 bases). CDR3 length: 13 amino acids. CDR1 and CDR2 (germline): SGHKS, YYEKEE (reference sequence). V was pared by 2 bases and J by 7 bases, with 9 bases between. The CDR3 DNA, read in part, is TGTGCCAGCAGCTTTAGCGCGAACGGGGAG. Translation gives CASSFSANGE. Given in full, the CDR3 is CASSFSANGELFF.

Many counts were recorded for this clone. The read finishes 3 residues shy of the CDR3 end, and the germline J gene is used to complete it. The chain recombines TRBV7-2 with TRBJ2-3, with D possibly TRBD1 on 6 matching bases. This CDR3 spans 15 amino acids. Germline V gene lookup returns CDR1 SGHTA and CDR2 FQGNSA. Trimming took off 3 bases at V and 1 base at J, with 11 bases between the two ends. The CDR3 protein is CASSFTEGGTDTQYF. CDR3 bases read: TGTGCCAGCAGCTTTACTGAGGGGGGCACAGATACG.